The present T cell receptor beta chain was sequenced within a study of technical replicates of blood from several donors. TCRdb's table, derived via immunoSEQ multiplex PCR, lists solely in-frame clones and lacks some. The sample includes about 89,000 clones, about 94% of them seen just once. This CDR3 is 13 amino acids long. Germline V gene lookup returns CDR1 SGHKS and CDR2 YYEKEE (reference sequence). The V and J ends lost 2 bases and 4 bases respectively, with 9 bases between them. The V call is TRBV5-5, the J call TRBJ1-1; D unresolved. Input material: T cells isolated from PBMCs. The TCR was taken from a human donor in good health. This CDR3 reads CASSLLTGTEAFF. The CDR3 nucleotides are TGTGCCAGCAGCTTATTGACGGGCACTGAAGCTTTCTTT. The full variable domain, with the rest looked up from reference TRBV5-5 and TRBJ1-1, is DAGVTQSPTHLIKTRGQQVTLRCSPISGHKSVSWYQQVLGQGPQFIFQYYEKEERGRGNFPDRFSARQFPNYSSELNVNALLLGDSALYLCASSLLTGTEAFFGQGTRLTVV.